What follows are 17 T cell receptor beta chains derived from one specimen sequenced in a study of blood T cells in healthy people across ages. Primed by a sample-barcoded 5' primer and a J-beta primer mix, a second PCR proceeded for roughly 7 to 12 cycles. MiXCR, run by TCRdb on the 5' RACE reads, gives a single entry per CDR3 protein. The sample includes about 670,000 distinct CDR3 sequences, around 50% of them seen just once. The sequenced sample consisted of blood. Receptors were obtained from a woman aged 80 or older in good health.

This clonotype was detected once. The chain links TRBV12-3 or TRBV12-4 to TRBJ1-1, with a tentative D call TRBD1 (5 bases). With 5 bases removed from V and 5 bases from J, the gap between germline ends came to 9 bases. The CDR3 is 12 amino acids. The CDR3 protein is CASSTGETEAFF. The DNA of the CDR3 is TGTGCCAGCAGTACGGGGGAAACTGAAGCTTTCTTT.

The chain has TRBV5-1 and TRBJ1-1; the D gene is possibly TRBD1 (6 bases). The CDR3 runs to 15 residues. V was trimmed by 4 bases and J by 8 bases, leaving 21 bases between them. Germline loops: CDR1 SGHRS, CDR2 YFSETQ. The CDR3 region has the DNA TGCGCCAGCAGCAACCAACCCCAGACAGGTTCAGAAGCTTTCTTT. As protein: CASSNQPQTGSEAFF.

Many counts were recorded for this clonotype. The rearrangement uses TRBV7-2 and TRBJ1-5; D possibly corresponds to TRBD1 (5 bases). Trimming shortened V by 3 bases and J by 5 bases, and 8 bases separated the two germline ends. The germline V gene encodes CDR1 SGHTA and CDR2 FQGNSA. The CDR3 runs to 13 residues. CDR3 sequence: CASSFRGDQPQHF. CDR3 DNA sequence: TGTGCCAGCAGCTTTAGGGGAGATCAGCCCCAGCATTTT.

At least ten counts were recorded for this clonotype. This chain links TRBV15 with TRBJ2-1; D perhaps matches TRBD2 (6 bases). V lost 3 bases to trimming and J lost 8 bases, with 17 bases between them. The CDR3 contains 15 residues. Per the germline V gene, CDR1 is LNHNV and CDR2 is YYDKDF (reference sequence). Here the CDR3 DNA reads TGTGCCACCAGCAGGGACCCTCATTCGGGAGATGAGCAGTTCTTC. This encodes CATSRDPHSGDEQFF.

About this clonotype itself: The junction and the germline gene differ at one end; a read error may be behind it. The V call is TRBV10-3, the J call TRBJ2-2; 16 nucleotides align to TRBD2. The V gene's germline CDR1 is ENHRY and CDR2 SYGVKD. This CDR3 is 19 amino acids long. In DNA, the CDR3 is TGTGCCGTCAGCCTCGGGACTAGCGGGAGGGGTGCGTGGACCGGGGAGCTGTTTTTT. It translates to CAVSLGTSGRGAWTGELFF.

V gene TRBV18 combines with J gene TRBJ2-5; D possibly corresponds to TRBD1 (7 bases). Trimming took off 3 bases at V and 2 bases at J, with 13 bases between the two ends. CDR3 length: 15 residues. Germline V gene sequence: CDR1 KGHSH, CDR2 LQKENI. CDR3: CASSPTTGRQETQYF. In DNA form, the CDR3 reads TGTGCCAGCTCACCCACGACAGGGAGGCAAGAGACCCAGTACTTC.

The chain employs TRBV6-2 or TRBV6-3 and TRBJ2-1; 13 bases are a match to TRBD2. The CDR3 spans 18 residues. Germline V lookup: CDR1 MNHEY, CDR2 SVGEGT. V gave up 6 bases and J gave up 8 bases; unmatched junction bases: 16. The CDR3 spells CASSDIPGLAGRKYEQFF. CDR3 DNA sequence: TGTGCCAGCAGCGACATCCCGGGACTAGCGGGGCGTAAGTATGAGCAGTTCTTC.

The rearrangement links TRBV29-1 to TRBJ2-7, with 8 positions matching TRBD2. CDR1 is SQVTM, CDR2 ANQGSEA, per germline. The V segment lost 6 bases and the J segment 1 base; nucleotides outside the gene matches: 8. The CDR3 length is 14 residues. In nucleotides, the CDR3 is TGCAGCGTCAGAAGGACGGGAGGGTCCTACGAGCAGTACTTC. Protein sequence: CSVRRTGGSYEQYF.

The chain has TRBV5-1 and TRBJ2-1; 7 bases line up with TRBD2. V lost 0 bases, J lost 12 bases, and 6 bases stayed unmatched. This CDR3 spans 13 amino acids. Germline CDR1 reads SGHRS; CDR2 reads YFSETQ. DNA of the CDR3: TGCGCCAGCAGCTTGGGCTGGACTAGTGTGCAGTTCTTC. Protein sequence: CASSLGWTSVQFF.

This clonotype occurred a few times. With a much larger clone just one base away, this may be a read error. The V and J genes are TRBV5-6 and TRBJ1-2; D remains unclear. Germline loops: CDR1 SGHDT, CDR2 YYEEEE. Trimming cost V 4 bases and J 3 bases, with 25 bases left between them. The CDR3 contains 18 residues. Here the CDR3 reads CASSPRLTDKQPDYGYTF. As DNA, the CDR3 is TGTGCCAGCAGCCCAAGACTGACTGACAAACAACCTGACTATGGCTACACCTTC.

V gene TRBV29-1 combines with J gene TRBJ2-4, with D possibly TRBD1 on 6 matching bases. The end of the DNA aligns better with TRBJ2-5, so the J call may be wrong. The CDR3 is made up of 14 amino acids. Looked up from germline, CDR1 is SQVTM and CDR2 is ANQGSEA. CDR3 in DNA: TGCAGCGTTGAACCAACAGGGTCCCAAGAGACCCAGTACTTC. This sequence encodes CSVEPTGSQETQYF.

The chain employs TRBV20-1 and TRBJ2-3; TRBD2 is a possible D gene (6 bases). The germline gives CDR1 DFQATT, CDR2 SNEGSKA (reference sequence). Trimming removed 3 bases from V and 0 bases from J, with 10 bases in between. CDR3 size: 14 residues. CDR3 loop: CSASRDFSTDTQYF. The CDR3 DNA is TGCAGTGCTAGCCGGGACTTTAGCACAGATACGCAGTATTTT.

For the CDR3, the DNA is TGTGCCAGTACCAGCCGGACAGGGGGATACAATGAGCAGTTCTTC. It specifies CASTSRTGGYNEQFF. The V and J genes are TRBV19 and TRBJ2-1, with 10 bases identical to TRBD1. J was trimmed by 4 bases and V by 7 bases; bases with no gene match: 7. Germline CDR1 LNHDA, CDR2 SQIVND (reference sequence). The CDR3 spans 15 residues. Drawing the rest from reference TRBV19 and TRBJ2-1, the complete variable domain is DGGITQSPKYLFRKEGQNVTLSCEQNLNHDAMYWYRQDPGQGLRLIYYSQIVNDFQKGDIAEGYSVSREKKESFPLTVTSAQKNPTAFYLCASTSRTGGYNEQFFGPGTRLTVL.

The chain has TRBV6-5 and TRBJ1-5; D is ambiguous. Germline V CDR1 and CDR2: MNHEY, SVGAGI. This CDR3 has 16 residues. Trimming shortened V by 0 bases and J by 7 bases, and 16 bases separated the two germline ends. CDR3 nucleotides: TGTGCCAGCAGTTACTCGAGGACCGCCCTGGGCCAGCCCCAGCATTTT. Its translation is CASSYSRTALGQPQHF.

This clonotype was seen more than once but under ten times. The chain has TRBV29-1 and TRBJ2-7; D possibly corresponds to TRBD1 (6 bases). Germline V gene lookup returns CDR1 SQVTM and CDR2 ANQGSEA. CDR3 length: 11 residues. V dropped 5 bases and J dropped 7 bases, with 12 bases sitting between them. The CDR3: CSVIQGSEQYF. The CDR3 DNA reads as TGCAGCGTTATCCAGGGGAGTGAGCAGTACTTC.

The chain employs TRBV6-1 and TRBJ2-5; D is perhaps TRBD2 (6 bases). Germline CDR1 and CDR2: MNHNS and SASEGT. The CDR3 totals 16 residues. The V end was cut by 0 bases, the J end by 2 bases, with 13 bases between. As DNA, the CDR3 is TGTGCCAGCAGTGAAGCGGGAGGCGGGGTGCAAGAGACCCAGTACTTC. Its protein is CASSEAGGGVQETQYF.

The table lists this clonotype with many counts. This chain joins TRBV9 and TRBJ1-2; D may be TRBD1 (5 bases). There are 12 residues in the CDR3. The germline V gene encodes CDR1 SGDLS and CDR2 YYNGEE. The germline V and J ends were trimmed by 4 bases and 8 bases, with 12 bases remaining between them. The CDR3 DNA is TGTGCCAGCAGCCTCCGAAGGGGCGGCTACACCTTC. Protein product: CASSLRRGGYTF.